These 26 T cell receptor beta chains were all obtained from the same sample, sequenced in a study of blood T cell repertoires in COVID-19. Clones were read by immunoSEQ multiplex PCR, and TCRdb kept only the in-frame ones, dropping some. Of 400,000 to 450,000 clones in the sample, approximately 90% were seen once. The sequenced material came from peripheral blood. The receptors come from a woman aged 45-59 years with COVID-19, enrolled during active disease.

With respect to this clone: This could be a read error, since a much larger clone is one nucleotide away. The same CDR3 arises from other DNA sequences in this sample as well. This chain connects TRBV7-3 to TRBJ1-1, with D possibly being TRBD1 (5 bases). The CDR3 totals 13 residues. V was clipped by 3 bases and J by 1 base, with 6 bases between them. CDR1 is SGHTA and CDR2 is FQGTGA in the germline V gene. The CDR3 DNA sequence: TGTGCCAGCAGCTTTACAGGGAACACTGAAGCTTTCTTT. This encodes CASSFTGNTEAFF.

This rearrangement joins TRBV5-4 to TRBJ1-1; a weak D match, TRBD1 (6 bases). The V gene's germline CDR1 is SGHNT and CDR2 YYREEE (reference sequence). The CDR3 runs to 12 residues. V was clipped by 5 bases and J by 11 bases, with 16 bases between them. This CDR3 reads CASRRAQGNAFF. The DNA for the CDR3 is TGTGCCAGCAGGCGTGCACAGGGAAACGCTTTCTTT.

The sample holds one count of this clone. The chain combines TRBV27 with TRBJ1-5; perhaps TRBD1 as D (5 bases). The CDR3 is 14 residues long. Germline lookup yields CDR1 MNHEY and CDR2 SMNVEV (reference sequence). Between the trimmed V and J ends, which lost 3 bases and 6 bases, there was a span of 12 bases. The CDR3 sequence is CASSFSGSGQPQHF. The DNA of the CDR3 is TGTGCCAGCAGTTTTTCAGGGTCGGGTCAGCCCCAGCATTTT.

V is TRBV19 and J is TRBJ2-2; 9 nucleotides line up with TRBD2. CDR3 size: 15 residues. From germline, CDR1 is LNHDA and CDR2 SQIVND (reference sequence). The trim removed 5 bases at V and 3 bases at J, leaving 4 bases unmatched. This CDR3 is CASSASGDHTGELFF. CDR3 DNA: TGTGCCAGTAGTGCTAGCGGGGATCACACCGGGGAGCTGTTTTTT.

The CDR3 DNA reads TGTGCCAGCAGACAGGGGGGTGTGCCCCAGCATTTT. It yields the protein CASRQGGVPQHF. The V gene is TRBV28, the J gene TRBJ1-5; 8 nucleotides line up with TRBD1. With V trimmed by 6 bases and J by 9 bases, 4 bases remained unmatched. The CDR3 has 12 amino acids. Germline V gene data show CDR1 as MDHEN and CDR2 as SYDVKM. Supplemented by reference TRBV28 and TRBJ1-5, the full variable domain reads DVKVTQSSRYLVKRTGEKVFLECVQDMDHENMFWYRQDPGLGLRLIYFSYDVKMKEKGDIPEGYSVSREKKERFSLILESASTNQTSMYLCASRQGGVPQHFGDGTRLSIL.

The chain is built from TRBV30 and TRBJ2-7; TRBD1 is a possible D gene (6 bases). V was trimmed by 3 bases and J by 7 bases, leaving 13 bases between them. The CDR3 loop spans 12 amino acids. Germline CDR1 reads GTSNPN; CDR2 reads SVGIG (reference sequence). CDR3 sequence (DNA): TGTGCCTGGAGAGCTATCCAGGGGGAGCAGTACTTC. Its translation: CAWRAIQGEQYF.

The chain combines TRBV4-1 with TRBJ1-1; TRBD1 matches at 8 bases. Trimming at V came to 3 bases and at J to 6 bases, leaving 18 bases not matched to a gene. The CDR3 has 18 residues. Germline lookup yields CDR1 MGHRA and CDR2 YSYEKL. The CDR3 region has the DNA TGCGCCAGCAGCCATACCCGGACAGGGAAGAAGGGCTGGGCTGAAGCTTTCTTT. This translates into CASSHTRTGKKGWAEAFF.

This sequence joins TRBV5-1 and TRBJ1-4; possibly TRBD1 for D (6 bases). Germline CDR1 SGHRS, CDR2 YFSETQ. V dropped 4 bases and J dropped 7 bases, with 20 bases sitting between them. This CDR3 comprises 16 residues. CDR3 sequence reads: CASSPEGDAFVEKLFF. CDR3 DNA sequence: TGCGCCAGCAGCCCCGAGGGGGACGCCTTCGTTGAAAAACTGTTTTTT.

This chain links TRBV4-1 with TRBJ1-2; 10 bases agree with TRBD1. The CDR3 has 15 amino acids. V lost 1 base and J lost 7; bases outside the gene matches: 6. Per the germline V gene, CDR1 is MGHRA and CDR2 is YSYEKL. CDR3 loop: CASSQVLGQGSGYTF. CDR3 nucleotides: TGCGCCAGCAGCCAAGTTTTGGGACAGGGGTCTGGCTACACCTTC.

The chain employs TRBV7-9 and TRBJ1-2, with a possible D match to TRBD1 (6 bases). V lost 2 bases to trimming and J lost 6 bases, with 16 bases between them. Germline CDR1 SEHNR, CDR2 FQNEAQ (reference sequence). There are 15 residues in the CDR3. The CDR3 DNA is TGTGCCAGCAGCTTACGGATCCCAGGGGCAAATGGCTACACCTTC. Protein product: CASSLRIPGANGYTF.

This clone came up once. V gene TRBV9 combines with J gene TRBJ1-1, with D possibly TRBD1 on 5 matching bases. This CDR3 is 14 amino acids long. Trimming removed 0 bases at V and 5 bases at J, with 11 bases between. CDR1 SGDLS and CDR2 YYNGEE come from the germline V gene. The CDR3 sequence is CASSVVLGGTEAFF. The CDR3, as DNA: TGTGCCAGCAGCGTAGTTCTGGGGGGAACTGAAGCTTTCTTT.

The CDR3 DNA follows: TGTGCCAGCAGGACGACAGCCGTAAATGAAAAACTGTTTTTT. Protein product: CASRTTAVNEKLFF. The J gene is TRBJ1-4, the V gene TRBV6-5, with D tentatively TRBD1 (5 bases). Germline loops: CDR1 MNHEY, CDR2 SVGAGI. This CDR3 contains 14 residues. V was pared by 6 bases and J by 5 bases, with 13 bases between.

V usage is TRBV18 and J usage is TRBJ2-5; the match to TRBD1 covers 7 bases. The CDR3 covers 16 residues. V was pared by 5 bases and J by 5 bases, with 14 bases of the junction left unmatched. Germline-derived CDR1 and CDR2 are KGHSH and LQKENI. The CDR3: CASSVNRDSPRETQYF. DNA for the CDR3: TGTGCCAGCTCAGTGAATCGGGACAGCCCGCGGGAGACCCAGTACTTC.

The V and J genes are TRBV30 and TRBJ1-3; D is uncertain. The V and J ends lost 2 bases and 4 bases respectively, with 9 bases between them. CDR3 length: 13 residues. The germline CDR1 and CDR2 sequences are GTSNPN and SVGIG (reference sequence). The CDR3 here is CAWSLMVGNTIYF. CDR3 sequence (DNA): TGTGCCTGGAGTCTAATGGTCGGAAACACCATATATTTT. Complete variable domain (other parts from reference TRBV30 and TRBJ1-3): SQTIHQWPATLVQPVGSPLSLECTVEGTSNPNLYWYRQAAGRGLQLLFYSVGIGQISSEVPQNLSASRPQDRQFILSSKKLLLSDSGFYLCAWSLMVGNTIYFGEGSWLTVV.

The J gene is TRBJ2-1, the V gene TRBV10-1, with TRBD2 identical over 11 bases. J lost 9 bases, V lost 5 bases, and 6 bases had no gene match. This CDR3 region has 14 residues. CDR1 and CDR2 (germline): WNHNN, SYGVQD (reference sequence). CDR3 sequence: CASSYSGGASEQFF. CDR3 in DNA: TGCGCCAGCAGTTATAGCGGGGGGGCAAGTGAGCAGTTCTTC.

The chain recombines TRBV9 with TRBJ1-5; TRBD1 aligns across 8 bases. Unmatched junction bases numbered 0, after V lost 3 bases and J lost 4 bases. The CDR3 covers 13 residues. Germline V gene sequence: CDR1 SGDLS, CDR2 YYNGEE. CDR3 sequence (DNA): TGTGCCAGCAGCGGACAGGGGAATCAGCCCCAGCATTTT. It codes for CASSGQGNQPQHF.

V is TRBV30 and J is TRBJ1-4; 9 nucleotides agree with TRBD1. There are 13 residues in the CDR3. CDR1 is GTSNPN and CDR2 is SVGIG in the germline V gene (reference sequence). CDR3 sequence: CGGRRTGDEKLFF. CDR3 nucleotides: TGTGGTGGTCGGCGGACAGGGGATGAAAAACTGTTTTTT. The whole variable domain, remainder taken from reference TRBV30 and TRBJ1-4, is SQTIHQWPATLVQPVGSPLSLECTVEGTSNPNLYWYRQAAGRGLQLLFYSVGIGQISSEVPQNLSASRPQDRQFILSSKKLLLSDSGFYLCGGRRTGDEKLFFGSGTQLSVL.

This chain links TRBV6-6 with TRBJ2-7, with 10 bases aligning to TRBD1. Germline V gene sequence: CDR1 MNHNY, CDR2 SVGAGI (reference sequence). The CDR3 loop spans 13 amino acids. J lost 5 bases, V lost 10 bases, and 8 bases had no gene match. The CDR3 region is CAIHPTGGNEQYF. Here the CDR3 DNA reads TGTGCCATCCACCCGACAGGGGGCAACGAGCAGTACTTC.

This rearrangement joins TRBV10-3 to TRBJ2-3; D not resolved. This CDR3 spans 11 amino acids. Trimming left V 11 bases short and J 6 bases short, with 12 bases between. Per germline, CDR1 ENHRY and CDR2 SYGVKD. The CDR3 spells CAAPREDTQYF. As DNA, the CDR3 is TGTGCCGCTCCCCGTGAGGATACGCAGTATTTT.

This clone was detected only once. A much more abundant neighbour one base away suggests this may be a read error. This same CDR3 is encoded by further DNA sequences in the sample. V usage is TRBV11-3 and J usage is TRBJ1-2; TRBD1 aligns across 7 bases. Trimming took 5 bases from V and 6 from J; bases not matched to a gene: 15. The CDR3 contains 16 residues. In germline, CDR1 is SGHNT, CDR2 YENEEA. The CDR3 is CASSPNPGGAYNGYTF. The CDR3 coding sequence is TGTGCCAGCAGCCCAAACCCAGGGGGTGCTTATAATGGCTACACCTTC. The full variable domain, its missing parts supplied by reference TRBV11-3 and TRBJ1-2, is EAGVVQSPRYKIIEKKQPVAFWCNPISGHNTLYWYLQNLGQGPELLIRYENEEAVDDSQLPKDRFSAERLKGVDSTLKIQPAELGDSAVYLCASSPNPGGAYNGYTFGSGTRLTVV.

The rearrangement uses TRBV3-1 (or the pseudogene TRBV3-2) and TRBJ1-1, with D unclear. V was pared by 2 bases and J by 6 bases, with 13 bases between. This CDR3 is built from 14 residues. CDR1 and CDR2 from the germline V gene are LGHDT and YNNKEL (reference sequence). The CDR3, as DNA: TGTGCCAGCAGCCAACAGAAATCTCGGGCTGAAGCTTTCTTT. Its protein is CASSQQKSRAEAFF.

The chain is built from TRBV9 and TRBJ1-3; TRBD1 agrees at 8 bases. This CDR3 contains 16 residues. V lost 4 bases and J lost 0; bases outside the gene matches: 6. Germline CDR1 is SGDLS and CDR2 is YYNGEE. CDR3 DNA sequence: TGTGCCAGCAGCCCCCGGACAGGGAACTCTGGAAACACCATATATTTT. Its translation is CASSPRTGNSGNTIYF. Drawing the rest from reference TRBV9 and TRBJ1-3, the complete variable domain is DSGVTQTPKHLITATGQRVTLRCSPRSGDLSVYWYQQSLDQGLQFLIQYYNGEERAKGNILERFSAQQFPDLHSELNLSSLELGDSALYFCASSPRTGNSGNTIYFGEGSWLTVV.

The chain combines TRBV4-2 with TRBJ1-2; TRBD1 is a possible D gene (5 bases). Germline-derived CDR1 and CDR2 are LGHNA and YNFKEQ. CDR3 length: 18 amino acids. V shed 1 base and J shed 4 bases, with 22 bases lying between them. The CDR3 here is CASSQGVPGRTTTYGYTF. CDR3 coding DNA: TGTGCCAGCAGCCAAGGTGTCCCAGGGCGTACCACAACCTATGGCTACACCTTC.

The genes are TRBV7-9 and TRBJ2-1; a possible D gene is TRBD2 (6 bases). The germline V gene encodes CDR1 SEHNR and CDR2 FQNEAQ (reference sequence). This CDR3 comprises 16 residues. V lost 5 bases and J 1 base, leaving 15 bases between the germline ends. The CDR3 loop reads CASSQRRAVSYNEQFF. In nucleotides, the CDR3 is TGTGCCAGCAGCCAAAGGAGGGCAGTATCCTACAATGAGCAGTTCTTC.

V is TRBV27 and J is TRBJ2-3; D not resolved. Deletions cut 5 bases from V and 3 bases from J, with 12 bases between. CDR1 is MNHEY and CDR2 is SMNVEV in the germline V gene (reference sequence). The CDR3 length is 14 residues. The CDR3 sequence: CASSPLPATDTQYF. The CDR3 DNA is TGTGCCAGCAGTCCCCTACCCGCTACAGATACGCAGTATTTT.

This clone was observed a handful of times. The chain has TRBV10-2 and TRBJ2-1, with 10 positions matching TRBD1. This CDR3 contains 16 residues. Germline trimming cut 0 bases from V and 7 bases from J; bases unmatched to any gene: 6. In germline, CDR1 is WSHSY, CDR2 SAAADI. CDR3 loop: CASSESRTGGRNEQFF. In DNA form, the CDR3 reads TGCGCCAGCAGTGAGTCTCGGACAGGGGGTCGGAATGAGCAGTTCTTC.